The source of this TCR beta chain is a study of blood T cell repertoires in COVID-19. This clone was observed a handful of times. Assay: immunoSEQ multiplex PCR; the TCRdb copy retains only in-frame clones and omits some. In the table there are more than 100,000 clones, around 82% of which are singletons. This CDR3 has 13 amino acids. Germline loops: CDR1 SNHLY, CDR2 FYNNEI. V was pared by 4 bases and J by 6 bases, with 9 bases between. The sequencing input was peripheral blood. The chain combines TRBV2 with TRBJ2-2; D unresolved. This sequence was found in a woman aged 30 to 39 who had recovered from COVID-19. CDR3 bases: TGTGCCAGCAGTGTCCATGGGCCCGGGGAGCTGTTTTTT. Translation gives CASSVHGPGELFF.